A few counts support the clone carrying this T cell receptor (beta chain). The sample belongs to a study of blood T cell repertoires in COVID-19. Original processing notes: Reference gene primers were amplified, and this amplification served to estimate nucleated cell counts. Assay: immunoSEQ multiplex PCR; the TCRdb copy retains only in-frame clones and omits some. V, J and clone size reflect that table, while D and trimming were determined from the DNA. This sample has over 85,000 clones, with approximately 85% found just once. V lost 8 bases and J lost 0, with 14 bases in between. The CDR3 sequence is 15 residues long. The germline CDR1 and CDR2 sequences are SGHTA and FQGNSA.

The chain has TRBV7-2 and TRBJ2-1, with D possibly matching TRBD1 (5 bases). Input material: peripheral blood. The receptor was isolated from a man between 35 and 55 years old with active or convalescent COVID-19. CDR3 DNA sequence: TGTGCCAGCGCCCTGGGGCCAAGCTCCTACAATGAGCAGTTCTTC. Its translation is CASALGPSSYNEQFF.